A selection of T cell receptor beta chains follows, all from one sample in a study of identical twins. MiXCR, applied by TCRdb to the 5' RACE reads, yields one record per CDR3 protein. The sample records a few hundred thousand distinct CDR3 sequences, about a fifth being singletons. Specimen: naive T cells sorted from blood. These TCRs come from a man over 45 in good health. Each CDR3 is given without its conserved first and last residue. The D gene is left open where the match is weak.

J | V | D | CDR3
TRBJ1-1 | TRBV12-3/TRBV12-4 | NA | ASSLGGIAF
TRBJ1-5 | TRBV12-3/TRBV12-4 | TRBD1 | ASRATGGNNQPQH
TRBJ1-5 | TRBV19 | NA | ASSPHSRGGPGQPQH
TRBJ2-6 | TRBV12-3/TRBV12-4 | NA | ASSFGPNSGANVLT
TRBJ1-1 | TRBV6-5 | NA | ASSYTGTNTEAF
TRBJ1-2 | TRBV11-2 | NA | ASSSGSAGLYGYT
TRBJ1-1 | TRBV6-5 | NA | ASSYSILYWGAGTEAF
TRBJ2-5 | TRBV11-2 | NA | ASSPRAGATGWTQY
TRBJ2-1 | TRBV6-2/TRBV6-3 | TRBD2 | ASSYSAVALAGVSYNEQF
TRBJ2-3 | TRBV21-1 | NA | ASSRDRGFGTDTQY
TRBJ2-1 | TRBV4-3 | TRBD2 | ASSQGVAGGDNEQF
TRBJ2-7 | TRBV6-1 | NA | ASSRNQDWVEQY
TRBJ2-1 | TRBV18 | TRBD1 | ASSATGVYNEQF
TRBJ2-2 | TRBV20-1 | TRBD2 | SARDFRTSGSARTGELF
TRBJ1-2 | TRBV11-2 | NA | ASSPQGMGYT
TRBJ2-7 | TRBV28 | TRBD1 | ASNPPGQGAYEQY